The entry below gives a single T cell receptor (beta chain) sequence along with its context. The antigen is not known. The junction shows a germline mismatch at one end, possibly a read error. PCR amplification relied on 60 Vbeta primers (plus 13 Jbeta primers). TCRdb keeps only in-frame clones here, not all; method: immunoSEQ multiplex PCR. The data contain approximately 170,000 clones, about 76% of them singletons. The sample comes from a study of cytomegalovirus exposure and HLA in healthy donors. Whole-study results and caveats: Follow-up analysis later connected one missense variant in DCLRE1C with trimming of TCR beta V- and J-genes.

There are 17 residues in the CDR3. Germline-derived CDR1 and CDR2 are LNHDA and SQIVND (reference sequence). V is TRBV19 and J is TRBJ1-5; 10 bases agree with TRBD1. The sequenced sample was PBMCs. The sequence was collected from a woman in her 40s in good health and CMV-seropositive. The CDR3 region has the DNA TGTGCCAGTAGTATAAGTGGGGGACAGGGGAGCAATCGGCCCCAGCATTTT. It is translated as CASSISGGQGSNRPQHF.